Below, 22 T cell receptor beta chains from the same sample are listed, as sequenced in a study of blood T cell repertoires in COVID-19. Profiling relied on immunoSEQ multiplex PCR, and the TCRdb table lists in-frame clones only, not all of them. The top ten clones hold less than 4% of a sample with around 250,000 clones, under 90% of them seen once. The sequencing sample was made of peripheral blood. The receptors here all came from a woman younger than 30 with acute or convalescent COVID-19.

The chain has TRBV27 and TRBJ2-1, with 8 bases aligning to TRBD1. Germline trimming cut 6 bases from V and 10 bases from J; bases unmatched to any gene: 5. CDR1 and CDR2 from the germline V gene are MNHEY and SMNVEV (reference sequence). The CDR3 extends over 12 amino acids. CDR3: CASRTGGWEQFF. DNA for the CDR3: TGTGCCAGCAGAACAGGGGGTTGGGAGCAGTTCTTC.

The rearrangement uses TRBV6-2 or TRBV6-3 and TRBJ2-7, with TRBD2 matching 10 bases. The CDR3 covers 14 residues. Germline V gene data show CDR1 as MNHEY and CDR2 as SVGEGT. V was clipped by 4 bases and J by 6 bases; unmatched bases: 6. As DNA, the CDR3 is TGTGCCAGCAGTTTGGCTAGCGGGAGTGGCGAGCAGTACTTC. It encodes CASSLASGSGEQYF.

The chain has TRBV12-5 and TRBJ2-7; 14 bases align to TRBD2. Losses at the gene ends were 3 bases for V and 5 bases for J; bases not matched to a gene: 9. This CDR3 spans 17 amino acids. Per the germline V gene, CDR1 is LGHNT and CDR2 is FRNRAP. CDR3 bases: TGTGCTAGTGGTTTCGGGGGACTAGCGGGGGTAGGACACGAGCAGTACTTC. It codes for CASGFGGLAGVGHEQYF.

This chain joins TRBV27 and TRBJ1-2; 10 bases fit TRBD1. Germline trimming cut 4 bases from V and 2 bases from J; bases unmatched to any gene: 4. The CDR3 has 15 residues. The germline gives CDR1 MNHEY, CDR2 SMNVEV (reference sequence). DNA of the CDR3: TGTGCCAGCAGTTCCCTGGACAGGGGGAACTATGGCTACACCTTC. It codes for CASSSLDRGNYGYTF.

At least ten counts were recorded for this clone. The chain uses TRBV6-5 and TRBJ2-7; D perhaps matches TRBD1 (5 bases). V lost 6 bases and J lost 2, with 17 bases in between. CDR1 and CDR2 from the germline V gene are MNHEY and SVGAGI. The CDR3 totals 15 residues. This chain's CDR3 is CASSNARWGPYEQYF. As DNA, the CDR3 is TGTGCCAGCAGCAACGCGCGGTGGGGCCCCTACGAGCAGTACTTC.

The chain links TRBV28 to TRBJ2-7; D remains ambiguous. Looked up from germline, CDR1 is MDHEN and CDR2 is SYDVKM. V lost 2 bases, J lost 9 bases, and 20 bases lay in between. The CDR3 consists of 15 residues. CDR3 residues: CASSLGGYGLFGQYF. CDR3 coding DNA: TGTGCCAGCAGTTTAGGTGGTTACGGTCTTTTCGGGCAGTACTTC.

This clone was detected only once. This chain joins TRBV7-6 and TRBJ2-2; D not certain. CDR1 and CDR2 (germline): SGHVS, FNYEAQ. The V end lost 1 base, the J end lost 8 bases, and 17 bases lay between the germline ends. This CDR3 contains 16 residues. The CDR3 DNA reads TGTGCCAGCAGCTTAGTGATACCGCCCCGGTCGGGGGAGCTGTTTTTT. This translates into CASSLVIPPRSGELFF.

This chain uses TRBV7-9 with TRBJ2-3; the D is unclear. Trimming cost V 5 bases and J 0 bases, with 12 bases left between them. The CDR3 has 15 amino acids. The germline gives CDR1 SEHNR, CDR2 FQNEAQ (reference sequence). The CDR3 is CASSRDLTSTDTQYF. CDR3 bases: TGTGCCAGCAGCCGAGATTTGACTAGCACAGATACGCAGTATTTT.

V is TRBV11-2 and J is TRBJ2-1, with 7 bases fitting TRBD2. The germline CDR1 and CDR2 sequences are SGHAT and FQNNGV. J was trimmed by 10 bases and V by 1 base; bases with no gene match: 10. This CDR3 comprises 15 residues. The CDR3 DNA is TGTGCCAGCAGCTTAGCGGGAGGTTTCCTTGGGGAGCAGTTCTTC. Its protein product is CASSLAGGFLGEQFF.

This chain joins TRBV30 and TRBJ1-1; TRBD1 is a possible D gene (5 bases). CDR1 GTSNPN and CDR2 SVGIG come from the germline V gene (reference sequence). The CDR3 is made up of 15 amino acids. The germline V and J ends were trimmed by 3 bases and 2 bases, with 16 bases remaining between them. The CDR3 sequence is CAWRYPGRGNTEAFF. For the CDR3, the DNA is TGTGCCTGGAGATATCCAGGTAGGGGCAACACTGAAGCTTTCTTT.

This clone was seen more than once but under ten times. The rearrangement links TRBV7-8 to TRBJ2-7, with 11 bases identical to TRBD2. Germline loops: CDR1 SGHVS, CDR2 FQNEAQ. The length of the CDR3 is 15 residues. J gave up 2 bases and V 2 bases, and 2 bases lay outside the gene matches. The CDR3 DNA reads as TGTGCCAGCAGCTTAACTAGCGGGGGCCCCTACGAGCAGTACTTC. Amino acids: CASSLTSGGPYEQYF.

V is TRBV5-6 and J is TRBJ2-7; 12 bases agree with TRBD1. Trimming cost V 2 bases and J 5 bases; bases outside gene matches: 5. The CDR3 consists of 15 residues. CDR1 is SGHDT and CDR2 is YYEEEE in the germline V gene. DNA for the CDR3: TGTGCCAGCAGCTTTGAGGGACAGGGGGCCCACGAGCAGTACTTC. The encoded protein is CASSFEGQGAHEQYF. The full variable domain, rest sourced from reference TRBV5-6 and TRBJ2-7, is DAGVTQSPTHLIKTRGQQVTLRCSPKSGHDTVSWYQQALGQGPQFIFQYYEEEERQRGNFPDRFSGHQFPNYSSELNVNALLLGDSALYLCASSFEGQGAHEQYFGPGTRLTVT.

This chain uses TRBV3-1 (or the pseudogene TRBV3-2) with TRBJ2-7; TRBD2 agrees at 8 bases. Germline V gene lookup returns CDR1 LGHDT and CDR2 YNNKEL (reference sequence). The CDR3 runs 15 residues. After removal of 1 base from V and 7 bases from J, the junction contained 9 bases not matched to a gene. CDR3 protein: CASSQAKRGLEEQYF. DNA of the CDR3: TGTGCCAGCAGCCAAGCGAAGCGGGGGCTTGAGGAGCAGTACTTC.

The chain employs TRBV2 and TRBJ2-2; 10 bases agree with TRBD2. With 6 bases clipped from V and 7 bases from J, the junction kept 8 bases outside the gene matches. Germline V lookup: CDR1 SNHLY, CDR2 FYNNEI. The CDR3 runs 15 residues. CDR3 DNA sequence: TGTGCCAGCAGACCACGTGGACTAGCGGACGGGGAGCTGTTTTTT. Translated, it gives CASRPRGLADGELFF. The full variable domain, in which reference TRBV2 and TRBJ2-2 provide the parts outside the CDR3, is EPEVTQTPSHQVTQMGQEVILRCVPISNHLYFYWYRQILGQKVEFLVSFYNNEISEKSEIFDDQFSVERPDGSNFTLKIRSTKLEDSAMYFCASRPRGLADGELFFGEGSRLTVL.

The chain recombines TRBV21-1 with TRBJ2-1; the table's D call, TRBD1, was not checked against the DNA. TRBV21-1 is assigned pseudogene status. The CDR3 runs 16 residues. The CDR3 sequence is CASSKSRDRAHNEQFF. The CDR3 DNA follows: TGTGCCAGCAGCAAATCCCGGGACAGGGCACACAATGAGCAGTTCTTC.

This chain uses TRBV27 with TRBJ2-6; D perhaps matches TRBD2 (5 bases). Trimming pared 2 bases from V and 3 bases from J, leaving 11 bases between. Germline CDR1 reads MNHEY; CDR2 reads SMNVEV (reference sequence). This CDR3 has 16 residues. The CDR3 DNA is TGTGCCAGCAGTTTACGGGGTCTTGATGGGGCCAACGTCCTGACTTTC. This translates into CASSLRGLDGANVLTF.

The V gene is TRBV6-5, the J gene TRBJ1-4; D might be TRBD1 (5 bases). The V end lost 8 bases, the J end lost 0 bases, and 10 bases lay between the germline ends. Germline lookup yields CDR1 MNHEY and CDR2 SVGAGI. The CDR3 runs 14 residues. In DNA, the CDR3 is TGTGCCAGCGGAGGGACGGCAACTAATGAAAAACTGTTTTTT. Its protein is CASGGTATNEKLFF.

J is TRBJ1-1 and V is TRBV27; no firm D call. The CDR3 has 13 amino acids. V dropped 5 bases and J dropped 0 bases, with 7 bases sitting between them. Per the germline V gene, CDR1 is MNHEY and CDR2 is SMNVEV (reference sequence). CDR3: CASSDHMNTEAFF. The CDR3 DNA reads as TGTGCCAGCAGTGATCACATGAACACTGAAGCTTTCTTT.

V usage is TRBV5-3 and J usage is TRBJ2-3; 14 bases match TRBD2. TRBV5-3 is filed as an ORF, its function uncertain. This CDR3 is built from 21 residues. With 1 base clipped from V and 3 bases from J, the junction kept 16 bases outside the gene matches. CDR3 loop: CARSLPPTPRLAGGPTDTQYF. CDR3 coding DNA: TGTGCCAGAAGCTTGCCTCCAACCCCCCGACTAGCGGGAGGGCCGACAGATACGCAGTATTTT.

V usage is TRBV6-5 and J usage is TRBJ1-2; D ambiguous. The CDR3 contains 13 residues. Germline V gene data show CDR1 as MNHEY and CDR2 as SVGAGI. V dropped 7 bases and J dropped 8 bases, with 17 bases sitting between them. This CDR3 is CASTPDTTGGYTF. CDR3 nucleotides: TGTGCCAGCACCCCCGATACCACGGGGGGCTACACCTTC.

J is TRBJ2-7 and V is TRBV7-8, with a weak D call TRBD1 (6 bases). The CDR3 totals 15 residues. Germline V gene data show CDR1 as SGHVS and CDR2 as FQNEAQ. The V end was cut by 5 bases, the J end by 1 base, with 15 bases between. The CDR3 coding sequence is TGTGCCAGCAGCCCACAGGGCCTGGGGTCCTACGAGCAGTACTTC. Translating gives CASSPQGLGSYEQYF.

This chain connects TRBV18 to TRBJ1-1; no reliable D call. The V and J ends lost 0 bases and 2 bases respectively, with 7 bases between them. Germline CDR1 reads KGHSH; CDR2 reads LQKENI. The CDR3 is 14 amino acids. DNA for the CDR3: TGTGCCAGCTCACCACCAGCGGGAAACACTGAAGCTTTCTTT. Residues: CASSPPAGNTEAFF.